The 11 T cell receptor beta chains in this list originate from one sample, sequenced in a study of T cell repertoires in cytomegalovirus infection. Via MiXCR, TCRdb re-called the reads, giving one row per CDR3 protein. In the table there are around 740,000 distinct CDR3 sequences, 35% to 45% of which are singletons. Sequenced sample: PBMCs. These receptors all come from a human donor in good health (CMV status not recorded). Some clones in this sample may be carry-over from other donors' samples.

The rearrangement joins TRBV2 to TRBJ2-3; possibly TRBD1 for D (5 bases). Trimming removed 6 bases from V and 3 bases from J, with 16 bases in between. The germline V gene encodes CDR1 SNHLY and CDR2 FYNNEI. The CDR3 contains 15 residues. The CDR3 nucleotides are TGTGCCAGCAGAGGATCAGGGCAGGGAACAGATACGCAGTATTTT. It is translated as CASRGSGQGTDTQYF.

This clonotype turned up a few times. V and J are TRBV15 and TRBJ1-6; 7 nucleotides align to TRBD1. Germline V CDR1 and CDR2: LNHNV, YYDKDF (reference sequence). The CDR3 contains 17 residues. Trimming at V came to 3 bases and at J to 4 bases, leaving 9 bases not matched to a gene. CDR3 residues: CATSRVVGTAYNSPLHF. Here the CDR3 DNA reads TGTGCCACCAGCAGGGTCGTGGGGACAGCTTATAATTCACCCCTCCACTTT.

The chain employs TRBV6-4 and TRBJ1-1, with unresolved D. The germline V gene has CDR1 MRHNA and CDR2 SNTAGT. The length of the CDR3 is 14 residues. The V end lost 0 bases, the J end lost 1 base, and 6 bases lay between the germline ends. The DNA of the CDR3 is TGTGCCAGCAGTGACTCAGGAGGGAACACTGAAGCTTTCTTT. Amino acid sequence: CASSDSGGNTEAFF.

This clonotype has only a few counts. Here the CDR3 reads CSVGYGYTDTQYF. For the CDR3, the DNA is TGCAGCGTTGGTTACGGTTACACAGATACGCAGTATTTT. The rearrangement uses TRBV29-1 and TRBJ2-3, with D uncertain. With 4 bases removed from V and 2 bases from J, the gap between germline ends came to 10 bases. The germline V gene encodes CDR1 SQVTM and CDR2 ANQGSEA. The CDR3 sequence is 13 residues long.

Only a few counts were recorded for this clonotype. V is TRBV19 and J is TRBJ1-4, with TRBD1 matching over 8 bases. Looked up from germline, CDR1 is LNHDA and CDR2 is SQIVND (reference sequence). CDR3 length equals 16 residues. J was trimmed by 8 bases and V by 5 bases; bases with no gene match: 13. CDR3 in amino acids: CASSSRDRSYGEKLFF. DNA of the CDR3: TGTGCCAGTAGTTCCCGGGACAGGTCCTACGGGGAAAAACTGTTTTTT.

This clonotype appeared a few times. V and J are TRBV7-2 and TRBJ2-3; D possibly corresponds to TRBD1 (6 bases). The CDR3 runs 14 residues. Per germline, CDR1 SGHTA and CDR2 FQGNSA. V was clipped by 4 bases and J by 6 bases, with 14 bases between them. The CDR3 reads CASSWGPSSDTQYF. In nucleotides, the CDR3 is TGTGCCAGCAGCTGGGGGCCGTCTTCGGATACGCAGTATTTT. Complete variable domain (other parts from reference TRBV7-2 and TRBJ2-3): GAGVSQSPSNKVTEKGKDVELRCDPISGHTALYWYRQSLGQGLEFLIYFQGNSAPDKSGLPSDRFSAERTGGSVSTLTIQRTQQEDSAVYLCASSWGPSSDTQYFGPGTRLTVL.

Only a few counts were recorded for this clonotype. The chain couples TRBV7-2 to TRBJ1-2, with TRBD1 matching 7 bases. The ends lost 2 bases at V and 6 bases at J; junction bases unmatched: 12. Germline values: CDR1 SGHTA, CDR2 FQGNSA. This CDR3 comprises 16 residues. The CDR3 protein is CASSLLATGKVDGYTF. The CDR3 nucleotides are TGTGCCAGCAGCTTATTGGCGACAGGGAAAGTCGATGGCTACACCTTC.

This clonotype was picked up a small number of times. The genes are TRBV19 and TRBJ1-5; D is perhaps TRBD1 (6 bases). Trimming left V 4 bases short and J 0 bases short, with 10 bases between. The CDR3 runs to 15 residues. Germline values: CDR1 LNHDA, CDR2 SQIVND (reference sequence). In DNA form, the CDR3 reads TGTGCCAGTAGTACGTACAGGGATAGCAATCAGCCCCAGCATTTT. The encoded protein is CASSTYRDSNQPQHF.

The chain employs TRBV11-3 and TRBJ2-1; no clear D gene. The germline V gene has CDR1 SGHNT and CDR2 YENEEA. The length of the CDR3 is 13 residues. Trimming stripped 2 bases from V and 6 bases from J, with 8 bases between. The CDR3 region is CASSLYNTNEQFF. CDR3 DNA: TGTGCCAGCAGCTTATATAACACCAATGAGCAGTTCTTC. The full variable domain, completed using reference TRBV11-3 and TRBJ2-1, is EAGVVQSPRYKIIEKKQPVAFWCNPISGHNTLYWYLQNLGQGPELLIRYENEEAVDDSQLPKDRFSAERLKGVDSTLKIQPAELGDSAVYLCASSLYNTNEQFFGPGTRLTVL.

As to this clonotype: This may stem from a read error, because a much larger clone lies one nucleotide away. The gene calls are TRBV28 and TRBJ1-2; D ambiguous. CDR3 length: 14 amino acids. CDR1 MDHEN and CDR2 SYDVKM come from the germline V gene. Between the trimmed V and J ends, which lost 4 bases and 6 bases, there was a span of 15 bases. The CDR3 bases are TGTGCCAGCAGTTCACAGTCTGACCACAATGGCTACACCTTC. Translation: CASSSQSDHNGYTF.

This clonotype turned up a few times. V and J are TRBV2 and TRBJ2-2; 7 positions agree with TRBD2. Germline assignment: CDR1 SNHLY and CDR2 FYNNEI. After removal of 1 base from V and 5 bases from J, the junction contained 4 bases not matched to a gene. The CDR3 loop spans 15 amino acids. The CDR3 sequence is CASSEVRGETGELFF. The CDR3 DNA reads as TGTGCCAGCAGTGAAGTACGGGGGGAAACCGGGGAGCTGTTTTTT.